The subject of this entry is one T cell receptor (beta chain). Its antigen is unknown. Measured with immunoSEQ multiplex PCR; TCRdb has only the in-frame clones, and not every one. This table has approximately 40,000 clones, just over 85% appearing once. The data derive from a study of radiotherapy plus CTLA-4 blockade in lung cancer. At the level of the study: Of all patients, approximately 17% responded objectively and 31% showed disease control. Study-level points and caveats: Expansion in blood of tumor-derived TCR clones was seen after radiotherapy plus ipilimumab.

This CDR3 comprises 13 residues. The V segment lost 6 bases and the J segment 9 bases; nucleotides outside the gene matches: 7. Per the germline V gene, CDR1 is SGHTA and CDR2 is FQGNSA. Focal radiation plus CTLA-4 blockade with ipilimumab was administered to patients who had chemo-refractory metastatic non-small-cell lung cancer. The sample was peripheral blood, taken from a patient treated with radiotherapy plus ipilimumab. The chain recombines TRBV7-2 with TRBJ2-7, with 11 bases fitting TRBD1. This clonotype was obtained from a human donor with non-small cell lung cancer whose response to radiotherapy plus ipilimumab could not be evaluated. CDR3: CASSRTGGERQYF. In nucleotides, the CDR3 is TGTGCCAGCAGTAGGACAGGGGGCGAACGGCAGTACTTC.